The 15 T cell receptor beta chains in this list originate from one sample, sequenced in a study of cytomegalovirus exposure and HLA in healthy donors. PCR employed 60 Vbeta and 13 Jbeta primers. The repertoire was sequenced with immunoSEQ multiplex PCR; TCRdb's copy has only in-frame clones and lacks some. The profile shows about 150,000 clones, around 80% of them singletons. Source material: PBMCs. Receptors were obtained from a woman between 35 and 50 years old in good health and CMV-seropositive.

The CDR3 here is CASTRQLVDTEAFF. The CDR3 bases are TGTGCCAGCACCAGACAGCTTGTCGACACTGAAGCTTTCTTT. The chain employs TRBV9 and TRBJ1-1, with D possibly TRBD1 on 5 matching bases. This CDR3 region has 14 residues. V shed 6 bases and J shed 3 bases, with 15 bases lying between them. CDR1 is SGDLS, CDR2 YYNGEE, per germline.

This clone was detected a few times. The J gene is TRBJ2-5, the V gene TRBV29-1; 8 nucleotides align to TRBD1. Per the germline V gene, CDR1 is SQVTM and CDR2 is ANQGSEA. The CDR3 is made up of 13 amino acids. The trim removed 6 bases at V and 7 bases at J, leaving 10 bases unmatched. CDR3 in amino acids: CSVYSGGKGTQYF. The CDR3 DNA reads TGCAGCGTGTACTCAGGGGGCAAAGGGACCCAGTACTTC. The complete variable domain, with remaining parts taken from reference TRBV29-1 and TRBJ2-5, reads SAVISQKPSRDICQRGTSLTIQCQVDSQVTMMFWYRQQPGQSLTLIATANQGSEATYESGFVIDKFPISRPNLTFSTLTVSNMSPEDSSIYLCSVYSGGKGTQYFGPGTRLLVL.

CDR3 region: CASSLTGLETQYF. For the CDR3, the DNA is TGCGCCAGCAGCCTGACAGGGTTAGAGACCCAGTACTTC. This rearrangement joins TRBV5-1 to TRBJ2-5, with TRBD1 matching 7 bases. Germline CDR1 reads SGHRS; CDR2 reads YFSETQ. The junction had 4 bases not matched to a gene; V was cut back by 4 bases and J by 4 bases. The length of the CDR3 is 13 residues.

The chain couples TRBV5-1 to TRBJ2-1; TRBD1 matches at 8 bases. V gave up 0 bases and J gave up 6 bases; unmatched junction bases: 2. Germline V CDR1 and CDR2: SGHRS, YFSETQ. The CDR3 has 14 residues. The CDR3 DNA reads as TGCGCCAGCAGCTTGGGACAGGGGTTCAATGAGCAGTTCTTC. Translated: CASSLGQGFNEQFF.

The chain carries TRBV30 and TRBJ1-3; D call uncertain. The CDR3 consists of 14 residues. Germline values: CDR1 GTSNPN, CDR2 SVGIG (reference sequence). V was clipped by 3 bases and J by 4 bases, with 13 bases between them. In DNA, the CDR3 is TGTGCCTGGAGACCTCCGGGAGGCGGAAACACCATATATTTT. It codes for CAWRPPGGGNTIYF.

The V call is TRBV27, the J call TRBJ1-5, with unresolved D. Germline V CDR1 and CDR2: MNHEY, SMNVEV (reference sequence). This CDR3 is 14 amino acids long. Trimming took 6 bases from V and 1 from J, leaving 10 bases between them. The DNA for the CDR3 is TGTGCCAGCAGAAGACTACTCAGCAATCAGCCCCAGCATTTT. Its protein is CASRRLLSNQPQHF.

The chain employs TRBV30 and TRBJ1-2; D call uncertain. The CDR3 consists of 12 residues. Germline-derived CDR1 and CDR2 are GTSNPN and SVGIG (reference sequence). Trimming stripped 3 bases from V and 3 bases from J, with 8 bases between. The CDR3 sequence: CAWSERYYGYTF. The CDR3 DNA reads as TGTGCCTGGAGCGAGAGATACTATGGCTACACCTTC.

This sequence joins TRBV19 and TRBJ2-7; the D gene is possibly TRBD1 (6 bases). The V end lost 1 base, the J end lost 3 bases, and 7 bases lay between the germline ends. The CDR3 is 13 amino acids. Germline assignment: CDR1 LNHDA and CDR2 SQIVND (reference sequence). CDR3: CASSIVQGYEQYF. The CDR3 coding sequence is TGTGCCAGTAGTATAGTACAGGGCTACGAGCAGTACTTC.

This chain uses TRBV4-1 with TRBJ2-1; perhaps TRBD2 as D (7 bases). Germline V gene lookup returns CDR1 MGHRA and CDR2 YSYEKL. V was shortened by 1 base and J by 5 bases, with 18 bases between the two germline ends. The CDR3 is 17 residues long. The CDR3 region has the DNA TGCGCCAGCAGCCAAGCCCCCATGGGCGGGGGCGACAATGAGCAGTTCTTC. It encodes CASSQAPMGGGDNEQFF.

The V call is TRBV27, the J call TRBJ1-4, with D perhaps matching TRBD1 (5 bases). The germline CDR1 and CDR2 sequences are MNHEY and SMNVEV (reference sequence). The CDR3 totals 15 residues. Trimming shortened V by 0 bases and J by 3 bases, and 8 bases separated the two germline ends. DNA of the CDR3: TGTGCCAGCAGTTTATCCAGGGTAGCTAATGAAAAACTGTTTTTT. This sequence encodes CASSLSRVANEKLFF.

This clone has a handful of counts. This chain uses TRBV15 with TRBJ2-1, with TRBD2 matching 9 bases. The CDR3 sequence is 15 residues long. The ends lost 1 base at V and 8 bases at J; junction bases unmatched: 6. From germline, CDR1 is LNHNV and CDR2 YYDKDF (reference sequence). Here the CDR3 DNA reads TGTGCCACCAGCAGAGTCGGCGGGGGGGCGCATGAGCAGTTCTTC. Translated, it gives CATSRVGGGAHEQFF.

This sequence joins TRBV27 and TRBJ1-2, with 8 bases aligning to TRBD1. The trim removed 5 bases at V and 5 bases at J, leaving 1 base unmatched. The CDR3 consists of 12 residues. Germline V gene sequence: CDR1 MNHEY, CDR2 SMNVEV (reference sequence). This CDR3 is CASSRTGYGYTF. CDR3 nucleotide sequence: TGTGCCAGCAGTCGGACAGGGTATGGCTACACCTTC.

The chain uses TRBV9 and TRBJ1-2, with 7 bases identical to TRBD1. The germline V gene has CDR1 SGDLS and CDR2 YYNGEE. The CDR3 has 15 amino acids. After removal of 0 bases from V and 1 base from J, the junction contained 3 bases not matched to a gene. In DNA, the CDR3 is TGTGCCAGCAGCGTAGAGGGGGCTGTTAACTATGGCTACACCTTC. This encodes CASSVEGAVNYGYTF.

V usage is TRBV10-2 and J usage is TRBJ2-1; tentative D call: TRBD2 (6 bases). Germline CDR1 reads WSHSY; CDR2 reads SAAADI. V was trimmed by 6 bases and J by 6 bases, leaving 9 bases between them. The CDR3 sequence is 12 residues long. The CDR3 bases are TGCGCCAGCAGGCGGGGTGGCAATGAGCAGTTCTTC. Translation gives CASRRGGNEQFF.

This clone was seen a single time. The chain carries TRBV7-9 and TRBJ2-7; TRBD2 matches 10 bases. This CDR3 region has 13 residues. Per the germline V gene, CDR1 is SEHNR and CDR2 is FQNEAQ (reference sequence). The J segment lost 4 bases and the V segment lost 8 bases, leaving 5 bases of the junction unmatched. The CDR3 DNA is TGTGCCAGCGAGCGGGGGGGAGGTTACGAGCAGTACTTC. It is translated as CASERGGGYEQYF. The whole variable domain, remainder taken from reference TRBV7-9 and TRBJ2-7, is DTGVSQNPRHKITKRGQNVTFRCDPISEHNRLYWYRQTLGQGPEFLTYFQNEAQLEKSRLLSDRFSAERPKGSFSTLEIQRTEQGDSAMYLCASERGGGYEQYFGPGTRLTVT.